Listed here is a single T cell receptor beta chain. Its target is unknown. The data are from a study of T-cell memory formation after mild COVID-19. Study summary: Largely, TCR clusters stayed within a single donor. General observations from the study: Some responding clones appeared in pre-infection memory, suggesting cross-reactive memory joined. Clones contracting across day 15 to 85 had a balanced CD4/CD8 profile; later expanding clones leaned CD4+.

Germline V CDR1 and CDR2: LGHNA, YSLEER. V was trimmed by 0 bases and J by 10 bases, leaving 13 bases between them. This CDR3 is 15 amino acids long. After 5'RACE with constant-segment primers, TCR alpha and TCR beta cDNA libraries carrying sample barcodes and UMIs were obtained. One entry per CDR3 protein, called by TCRdb with MiXCR from the 5' RACE reads. The data hold fewer than 300,000 distinct CDR3 sequences, with approximately 15% observed a single time. The receptor comes from a man aged 18-30 years who had mild COVID-19 (a few samples of this study predate the infection). Cell type and time point are not known. The material sequenced was PBMCs or a T cell subset sorted from them (not recorded which). This chain links TRBV4-3 with TRBJ1-6; possible D gene TRBD1, 6 bases. Here the CDR3 DNA reads TGCGCCAGCAGCCAAGAAGCAGGGGTTGGGTCACCCCTCCACTTT. Amino acids: CASSQEAGVGSPLHF.